This T cell receptor (beta chain) derives from a study of CXCR3-negative and CXCR3-positive naive CD8 T cells. Every subset of CD8+ T cells was sorted in triplicate at 300,000 or so cells each. Concerning this clonotype itself: What it recognizes is unknown.

Study results and limitations: Naive CXCR3-positive and CXCR3-negative cells shared TRBV-TRBJ usage; memory cells diverged.

cDNA libraries for TRB were generated by 5' RACE incorporating UMI labels. TCRdb re-called the 5' RACE reads; one entry per CDR3 protein, DNA not given. The sample's table shows 100,000 to 150,000 distinct CDR3 sequences. In germline, CDR1 is MNHEY, CDR2 SVGAGI. The length of the CDR3 is 13 residues. Sequencing used naive CXCR3- CD8+ T cells from blood. The subset denotes: CD45RO-CCR7+CD27+CD95- naive CD8+ T cells lacking CXCR3 (TNR3-). The TCR originated in a human donor in good health. Some clones in this sample may be carry-over from other donors' samples. The V call is TRBV6-5, the J call TRBJ2-7. The CDR3 reads CASSFIDRGEQYF.